This TCR beta chain was sequenced during a study of T cell clones after liver transplantation. The CDR3 runs 15 residues. A word on this clone: The antigen remains unidentified.

TCRdb keeps only in-frame clones here, not all; method: immunoSEQ multiplex PCR. The table shows roughly 51,000 clones, with approximately 71% occurring only once. Study-wide results and limits: Rather than being deleted, graft donor-reactive T cells may have moved into the graft. Compared with third party-reactive sequences, donor-reactive ones declined more, independent of withdrawal success.

This TCR came from a human patient who received a liver transplant. Part of the T cells may come from the graft donor. The V call is TRBV12-1, the J call TRBJ2-2; TRBD1, the table's D call, lacks a check against the DNA. TRBV12-1 is labeled a pseudogene. Sequencing was performed on CD4+ T cells from blood, taken less than 70 months after liver transplant. In DNA, the CDR3 is TGTGCCAGCAGCTACGACAGGGGGCGGACCGGGGAGCTGTTTTTT. This sequence encodes CASSYDRGRTGELFF.